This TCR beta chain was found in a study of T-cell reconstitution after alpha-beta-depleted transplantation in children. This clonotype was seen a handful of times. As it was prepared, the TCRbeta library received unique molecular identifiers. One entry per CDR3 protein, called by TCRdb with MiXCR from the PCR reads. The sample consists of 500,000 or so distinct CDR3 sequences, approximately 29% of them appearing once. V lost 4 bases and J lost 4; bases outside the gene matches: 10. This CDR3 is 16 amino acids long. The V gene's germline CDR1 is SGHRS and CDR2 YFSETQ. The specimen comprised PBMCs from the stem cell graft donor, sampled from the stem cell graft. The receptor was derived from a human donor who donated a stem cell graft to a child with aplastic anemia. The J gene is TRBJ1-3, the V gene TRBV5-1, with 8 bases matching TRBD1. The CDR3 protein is CASSPRTGSMGNTIYF. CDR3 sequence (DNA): TGCGCCAGCAGCCCGAGGACAGGGAGTATGGGAAACACCATATATTTT. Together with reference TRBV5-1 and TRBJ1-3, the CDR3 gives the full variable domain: KAGVTQTPRYLIKTRGQQVTLSCSPISGHRSVSWYQQTPGQGLQFLFEYFSETQRNKGNFPGRFSGRQFSNSRSEMNVSTLELGDSALYLCASSPRTGSMGNTIYFGEGSWLTVV.